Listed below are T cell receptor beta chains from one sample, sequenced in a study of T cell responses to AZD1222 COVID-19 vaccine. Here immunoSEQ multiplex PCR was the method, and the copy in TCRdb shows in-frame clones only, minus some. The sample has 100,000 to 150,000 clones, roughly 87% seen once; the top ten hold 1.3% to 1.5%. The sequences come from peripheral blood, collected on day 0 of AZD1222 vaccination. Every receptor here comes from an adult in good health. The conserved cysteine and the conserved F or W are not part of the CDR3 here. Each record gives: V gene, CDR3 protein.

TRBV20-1	SALSLYEQY
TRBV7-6	ASSLLAGGPDTQY
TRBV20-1	SALRGNEQY
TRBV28	ASSLAGRNSSPLH
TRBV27	ASSLSEQGGTEAF
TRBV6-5	ASSPPGGLGGYT
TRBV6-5	ASSYSASRQRYEQY
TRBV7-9	ASSWDERNPNYGYT
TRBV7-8	ASSLGHHPLNNEQF
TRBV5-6	ASSFSTGRSNQPQH
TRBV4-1	ASSQDGAGGVYGYT
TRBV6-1	ASSSAGGQSPLH
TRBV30	AWSVRRTPSNQPQH
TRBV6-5	ASSFDSGELF
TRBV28	ASRWESGYT
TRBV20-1	SASGGGGHEQY
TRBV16	ASSQSGEKLF
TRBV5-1	ASGGTGVEDTQY
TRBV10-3	AISESSAETYGYT
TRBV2	ASSDRGQGRTEAF
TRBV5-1	ASSLPTTGTPDTEAF
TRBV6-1	ASSESAGGLANEKLF
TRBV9	ASSVAGTGIYNEQF
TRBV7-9	ASSPRGPSLSNQPQH
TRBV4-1	ASSQDGIHT
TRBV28	ASSLKISGQY
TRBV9	ASSAGTSGGVRLTDTQY
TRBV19	ASNQLNHGNQPQH
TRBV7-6	ASSSLPIAGETQY
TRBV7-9	ASSRTTSGYEQY
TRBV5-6	ASSFRTGRNSPLH
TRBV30	AWTPRGPYEQY
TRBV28	ASSSPLAGGPTIQETQY
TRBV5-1	ASSPGDESSGYT
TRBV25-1	ASSVGGASNYGYT
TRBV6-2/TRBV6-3	ASSPSLGWETQY
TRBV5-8	ASRTGAEQY
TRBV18	ASSPQAGGGLSGYT
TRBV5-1	ASSPYFKETNEKLF
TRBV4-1	ASSQLGITTDTQY
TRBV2	ASSEGIGAEQF
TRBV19	ASKQGPDANYGYT
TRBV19	ASSFGQGLPEAF
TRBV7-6	ASSLNPTGNNSPLH
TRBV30	AWSRQPGYEQY
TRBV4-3	ASSHGQLNYGYT
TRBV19	ASSPLTGTGKSYEQY
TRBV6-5	ASKGQGGNSPLH
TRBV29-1	SGRRGGTDTQY
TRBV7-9	ASWGPGMPLH
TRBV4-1	ASSQFNYGYT
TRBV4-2	ASSQEGTFNTEAF
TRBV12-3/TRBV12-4	ASSSNYEQY
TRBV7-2	ASSPLPGQGGLNTEAF
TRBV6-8	ASTGGDRAPEAF
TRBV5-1	ASRLAGTGSYEQY
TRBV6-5	ASSKGDRKREKLF
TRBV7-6	ASSLGRVGELF
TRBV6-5	ATRQGEAF
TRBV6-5	ASTLGGGGYT